This T cell receptor (beta chain) derives from a study of blood T cells in healthy people across ages. At least ten counts were recorded for this clonotype. CDR3 length equals 10 residues. From germline, CDR1 is DFQATT and CDR2 SNEGSKA (reference sequence). V lost 2 bases to trimming and J lost 15 bases, with 8 bases between them. The use of a sample-barcoded 5' primer and a J-beta primer mix characterized a second PCR of about 6 to 12 cycles. TCRdb re-derived calls from the 5' RACE reads in MiXCR, one entry per CDR3 protein. The table lists about a million distinct CDR3 sequences, approximately 49% of them singletons.

The TCR was taken from a man under 40 in good health. V gene TRBV20-1 combines with J gene TRBJ1-6; D is ambiguous. Sequenced input: blood. For the CDR3, the DNA is TGCAGTGCTAGAACGGGCGGCCTCCACTTT. Protein product: CSARTGGLHF.